This T cell receptor beta chain was recorded in a study of siplizumab effects on memory and regulatory T cells. As regards this clone: Its antigen is as yet unknown.

Study-wide points: In roughly 75-96% of proliferating CD4+ or CD8+ clones, a naive or memory phenotype could not be assigned. Proliferating Tregs' suppressive function in siplizumab cultures went unconfirmed.

Germline V gene sequence: CDR1 MNHEY, CDR2 SMNVEV (reference sequence). The CDR3 is 15 residues long. V was clipped by 2 bases and J by 0 bases, with 10 bases between them. Generated by immunoSEQ multiplex PCR, the TCRdb table keeps only in-frame clones and is missing some. The sample yields some 88,000 clones, 75% to 90% seen once. This receptor was obtained from a human donor in good health. Sequenced: CD4+ T cells sorted from blood. The chain carries TRBV27 and TRBJ1-1; no clear D gene. This CDR3 is CASSLRQTLNTEAFF. The CDR3 nucleotides read TGTGCCAGCAGTTTACGGCAGACCCTGAACACTGAAGCTTTCTTT.